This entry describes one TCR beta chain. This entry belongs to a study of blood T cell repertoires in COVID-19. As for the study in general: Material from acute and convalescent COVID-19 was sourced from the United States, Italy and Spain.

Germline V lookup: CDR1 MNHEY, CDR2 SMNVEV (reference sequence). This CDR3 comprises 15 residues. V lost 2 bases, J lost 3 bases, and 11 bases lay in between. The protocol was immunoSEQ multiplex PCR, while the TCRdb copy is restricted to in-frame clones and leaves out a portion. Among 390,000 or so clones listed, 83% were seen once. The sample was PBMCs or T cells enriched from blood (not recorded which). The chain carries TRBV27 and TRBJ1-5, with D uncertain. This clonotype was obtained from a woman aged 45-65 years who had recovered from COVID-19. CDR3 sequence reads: CASSLGGPDNQPQHF. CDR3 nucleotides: TGTGCCAGCAGTTTAGGAGGGCCCGACAATCAGCCCCAGCATTTT.